A selection of T cell receptor beta chains follows, all from one sample in a study of blood T cell repertoires in COVID-19. Assay: immunoSEQ multiplex PCR; the TCRdb copy retains only in-frame clones and omits some. The repertoire has around 370,000 clones, approximately 91% of them found once; the top ten carry 7.3%. Sequencing was done on a sample of peripheral blood. The source of these receptors is a woman aged 70 to 79 with COVID-19, enrolled during active disease. CDR3s include the opening cysteine and the closing phenylalanine or tryptophan. The D gene is left open where the match is weak.

CDR3aa,v_gene,d_gene,j_gene
CASSPREGYEQYF,TRBV7-9,-,TRBJ2-7
CASITREGGAGYNEQFF,TRBV2,-,TRBJ2-1
CATSGGPAHNEQFF,TRBV24-1,TRBD1,TRBJ2-1
CASSSDSYEQYF,TRBV5-1,-,TRBJ2-7
CASSSRGATTNEKLFF,TRBV27,-,TRBJ1-4
CASRGYSGGAYEQFF,TRBV6-5,TRBD2,TRBJ2-1
CASSLPTGLTEAFF,TRBV5-4,TRBD1,TRBJ1-1
CSVGQGHGYTF,TRBV29-1,TRBD1,TRBJ1-2
CATSRGRGGPRTDTQYF,TRBV15,TRBD1,TRBJ2-3
CATSDFKRGTDTQYF,TRBV24-1,-,TRBJ2-3
CASTDRGGYGYTF,TRBV19,TRBD1,TRBJ1-2
CASQGDLTYEQYF,TRBV5-1,TRBD1,TRBJ2-7
CSVRKGLDGYTF,TRBV29-1,-,TRBJ1-2
CASSMSPTGRNQPQHF,TRBV18,TRBD1,TRBJ1-5
CASSETQGAKYGYTF,TRBV5-1,TRBD1,TRBJ1-2
CASSPNYQTGVKRDGYTF,TRBV9,TRBD1,TRBJ1-2
CASSQQGNSYNSPLHF,TRBV19,-,TRBJ1-6
CASSPGGGANEKLFF,TRBV5-1,-,TRBJ1-4
CASSPTHSNQPQHF,TRBV18,-,TRBJ1-5
CASSKLTGDEQFF,TRBV18,TRBD1,TRBJ2-1
CASSTTGLRSNQPQHF,TRBV19,-,TRBJ1-5
CASSRSGQSTDTQYF,TRBV18,TRBD1,TRBJ2-3
CASSLRGGEPQHF,TRBV5-1,-,TRBJ1-5
CASSLGSGAGEQYF,TRBV7-2,-,TRBJ2-7
CASSFYGGGQETQYF,TRBV7-2,-,TRBJ2-5
CASSSISNTEAFF,TRBV5-1,-,TRBJ1-1
CASSLLAGGPSGANVLTF,TRBV5-4,TRBD2,TRBJ2-6
CASSTIAGGQETQYF,TRBV19,TRBD2,TRBJ2-5
CASSIDRLAGAGDTQYF,TRBV19,TRBD2,TRBJ2-3
CASSFGESSYNSPLHF,TRBV28,-,TRBJ1-6
CASSPWDTGNTIYF,TRBV2,-,TRBJ1-3
CASSLSPLDIENTEAFF,TRBV27,-,TRBJ1-1
CASSSDSSYNSPLHF,TRBV28,-,TRBJ1-6
CASSWTGVASGNTIYF,TRBV13,TRBD1,TRBJ1-3
CASSRDIYGYTF,TRBV6-5,-,TRBJ1-2
CASRGQANQPQHF,TRBV2,-,TRBJ1-5
CASSQDGGRSYGYTF,TRBV4-3,-,TRBJ1-2
CASSLDPRGGYTF,TRBV7-9,-,TRBJ1-2
CASSGGTALTGELFF,TRBV9,TRBD1,TRBJ2-2